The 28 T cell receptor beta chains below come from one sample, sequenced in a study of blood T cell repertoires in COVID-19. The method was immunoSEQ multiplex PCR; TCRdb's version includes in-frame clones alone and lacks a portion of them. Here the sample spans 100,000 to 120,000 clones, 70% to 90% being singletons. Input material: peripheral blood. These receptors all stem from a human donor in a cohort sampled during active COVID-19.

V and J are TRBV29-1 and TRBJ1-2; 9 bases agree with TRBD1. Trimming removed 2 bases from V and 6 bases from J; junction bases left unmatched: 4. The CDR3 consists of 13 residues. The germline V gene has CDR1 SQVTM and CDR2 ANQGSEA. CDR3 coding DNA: TGCAGCGTTGAAAGGACAGGGGTAGATGGCTACACCTTC. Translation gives CSVERTGVDGYTF.

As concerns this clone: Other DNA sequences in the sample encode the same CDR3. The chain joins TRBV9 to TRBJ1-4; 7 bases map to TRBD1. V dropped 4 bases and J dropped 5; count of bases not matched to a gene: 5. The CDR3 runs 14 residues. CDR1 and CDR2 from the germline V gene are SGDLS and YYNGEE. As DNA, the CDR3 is TGTGCCAGCAGCTCGGGACAGCCCAATGAAAAACTGTTTTTT. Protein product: CASSSGQPNEKLFF.

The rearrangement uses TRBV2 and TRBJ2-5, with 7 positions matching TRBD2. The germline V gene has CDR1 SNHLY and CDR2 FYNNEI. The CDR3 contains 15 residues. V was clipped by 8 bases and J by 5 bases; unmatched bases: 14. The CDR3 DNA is TGTGCCAGCTCTCCTTCTCCCTTGGGGGGGGAGACCCAGTACTTC. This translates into CASSPSPLGGETQYF.

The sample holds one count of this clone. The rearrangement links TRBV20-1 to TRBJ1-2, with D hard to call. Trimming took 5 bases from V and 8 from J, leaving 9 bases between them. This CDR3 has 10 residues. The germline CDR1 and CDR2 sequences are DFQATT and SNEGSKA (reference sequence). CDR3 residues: CSAPREGYTF. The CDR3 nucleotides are TGCAGTGCTCCGAGGGAGGGCTACACCTTC.

Here the CDR3 DNA reads TGTGCCAGCAGCGAGGGTGGCACAGATACGCAGTATTTT. This gives the protein CASSEGGTDTQYF. The chain links TRBV7-9 to TRBJ2-3; D may be TRBD2 (5 bases). V lost 5 bases and J lost 1, with 7 bases in between. From germline, CDR1 is SEHNR and CDR2 FQNEAQ (reference sequence). This CDR3 has 13 amino acids.

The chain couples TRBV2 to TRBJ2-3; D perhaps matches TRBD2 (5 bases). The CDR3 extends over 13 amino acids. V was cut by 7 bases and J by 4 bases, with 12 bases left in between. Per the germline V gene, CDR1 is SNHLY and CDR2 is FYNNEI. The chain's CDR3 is CASTLAPPDTQYF. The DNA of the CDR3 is TGTGCCAGCACCCTAGCCCCCCCAGATACGCAGTATTTT.

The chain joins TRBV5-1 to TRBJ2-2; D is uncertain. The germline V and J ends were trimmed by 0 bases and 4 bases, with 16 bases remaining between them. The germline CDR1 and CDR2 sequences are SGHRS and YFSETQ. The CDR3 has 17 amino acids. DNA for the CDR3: TGCGCCAGCAGCTTGGTAATCCTCCTCACGGGCACCGGGGAGCTGTTTTTT. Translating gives CASSLVILLTGTGELFF.

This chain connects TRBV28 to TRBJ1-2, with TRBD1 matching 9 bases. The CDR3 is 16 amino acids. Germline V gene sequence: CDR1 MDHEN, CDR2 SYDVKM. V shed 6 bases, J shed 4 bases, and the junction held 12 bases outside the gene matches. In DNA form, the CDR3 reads TGTGCCAGCAGACTACCTCCGGGACAGGGAGTCTATGGCTACACCTTC. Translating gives CASRLPPGQGVYGYTF.

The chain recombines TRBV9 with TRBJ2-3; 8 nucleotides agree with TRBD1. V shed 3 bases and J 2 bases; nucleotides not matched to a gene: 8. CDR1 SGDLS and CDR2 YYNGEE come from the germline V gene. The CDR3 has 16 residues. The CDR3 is CASSALQGALTDTQYF. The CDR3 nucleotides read TGTGCCAGCAGCGCACTCCAGGGGGCTCTCACAGATACGCAGTATTTT.

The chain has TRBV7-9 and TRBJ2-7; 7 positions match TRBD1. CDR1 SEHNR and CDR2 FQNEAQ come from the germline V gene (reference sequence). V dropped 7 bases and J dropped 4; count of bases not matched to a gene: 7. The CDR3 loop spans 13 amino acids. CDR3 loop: CASTGTDPYEQYF. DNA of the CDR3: TGTGCCAGCACCGGGACAGACCCTTACGAGCAGTACTTC.

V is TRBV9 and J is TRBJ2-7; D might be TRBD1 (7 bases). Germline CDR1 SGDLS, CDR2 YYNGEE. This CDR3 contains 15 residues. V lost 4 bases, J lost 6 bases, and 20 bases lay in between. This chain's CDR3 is CASSPRPQGGSEQYF. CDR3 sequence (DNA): TGTGCCAGCAGCCCCCGCCCGCAGGGGGGATCCGAGCAGTACTTC.

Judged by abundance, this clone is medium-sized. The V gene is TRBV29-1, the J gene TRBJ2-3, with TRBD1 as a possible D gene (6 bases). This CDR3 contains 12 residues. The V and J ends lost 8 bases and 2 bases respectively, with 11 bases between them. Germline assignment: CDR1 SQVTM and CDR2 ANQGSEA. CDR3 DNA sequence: TGCAGCCCATGGACAGACACAGATACGCAGTATTTT. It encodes CSPWTDTDTQYF.

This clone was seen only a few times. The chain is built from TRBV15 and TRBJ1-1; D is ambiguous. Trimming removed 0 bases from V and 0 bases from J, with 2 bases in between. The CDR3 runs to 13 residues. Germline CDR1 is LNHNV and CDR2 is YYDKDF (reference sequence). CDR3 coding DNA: TGTGCCACCAGCAGAGATATGAACACTGAAGCTTTCTTT. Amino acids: CATSRDMNTEAFF.

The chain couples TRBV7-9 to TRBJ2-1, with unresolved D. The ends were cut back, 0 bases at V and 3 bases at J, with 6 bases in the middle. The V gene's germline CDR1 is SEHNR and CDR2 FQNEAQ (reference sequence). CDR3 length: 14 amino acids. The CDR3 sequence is CASSLAGYYNEQFF. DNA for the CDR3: TGTGCCAGCAGCTTAGCGGGCTACTACAATGAGCAGTTCTTC.

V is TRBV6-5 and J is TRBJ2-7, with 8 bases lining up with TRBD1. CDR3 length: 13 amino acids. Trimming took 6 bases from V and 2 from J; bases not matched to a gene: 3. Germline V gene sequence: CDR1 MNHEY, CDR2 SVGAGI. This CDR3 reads CASRMGQAYEQYF. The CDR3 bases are TGTGCCAGCAGAATGGGACAGGCCTACGAGCAGTACTTC.

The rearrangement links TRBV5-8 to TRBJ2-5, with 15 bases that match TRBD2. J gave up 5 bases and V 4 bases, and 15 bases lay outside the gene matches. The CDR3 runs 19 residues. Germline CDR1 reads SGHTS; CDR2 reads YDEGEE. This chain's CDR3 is CASSVSTGTSGGNGETQYF. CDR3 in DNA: TGTGCCAGCAGCGTCTCAACCGGGACTAGCGGGGGGAACGGGGAGACCCAGTACTTC.

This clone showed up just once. This CDR3 reads CASSFRGENTEAFF. The CDR3 DNA sequence: TGTGCCAGCAGCTTCAGGGGGGAAAACACTGAAGCTTTCTTT. The chain employs TRBV6-5 and TRBJ1-1, with 7 nucleotides matching TRBD1. This CDR3 is 14 amino acids long. Germline CDR1 and CDR2: MNHEY and SVGAGI. The J segment lost 2 bases and the V segment lost 6 bases, leaving 6 bases of the junction unmatched.

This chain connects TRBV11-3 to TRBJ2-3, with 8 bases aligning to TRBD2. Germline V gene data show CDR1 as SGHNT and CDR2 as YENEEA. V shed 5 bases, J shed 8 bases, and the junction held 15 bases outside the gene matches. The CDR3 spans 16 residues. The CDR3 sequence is CASSPSGPSSGGTQYF. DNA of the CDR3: TGTGCCAGCAGCCCTTCCGGGCCGTCGAGCGGGGGTACGCAGTATTTT.

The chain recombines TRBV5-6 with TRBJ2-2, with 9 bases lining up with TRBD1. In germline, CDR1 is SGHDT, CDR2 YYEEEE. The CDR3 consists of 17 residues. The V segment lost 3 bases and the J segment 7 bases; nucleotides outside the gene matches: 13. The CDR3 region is CASSWGPGQGTGGELFF. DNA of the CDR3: TGTGCCAGCAGCTGGGGGCCGGGACAGGGCACCGGCGGGGAGCTGTTTTTT.

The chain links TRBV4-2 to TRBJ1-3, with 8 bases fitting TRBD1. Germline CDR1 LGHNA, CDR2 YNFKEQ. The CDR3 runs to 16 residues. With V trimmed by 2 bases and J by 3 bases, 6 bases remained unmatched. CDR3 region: CASSQRTGLGGNTIYF. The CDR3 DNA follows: TGTGCCAGCAGCCAAAGGACAGGGTTAGGTGGAAACACCATATATTTT.

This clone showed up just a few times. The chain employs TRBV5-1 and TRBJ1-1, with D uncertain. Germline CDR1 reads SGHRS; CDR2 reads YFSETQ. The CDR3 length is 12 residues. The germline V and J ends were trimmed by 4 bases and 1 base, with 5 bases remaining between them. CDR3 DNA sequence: TGCGCCAGCAGCGGTAGGAACACTGAAGCTTTCTTT. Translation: CASSGRNTEAFF.

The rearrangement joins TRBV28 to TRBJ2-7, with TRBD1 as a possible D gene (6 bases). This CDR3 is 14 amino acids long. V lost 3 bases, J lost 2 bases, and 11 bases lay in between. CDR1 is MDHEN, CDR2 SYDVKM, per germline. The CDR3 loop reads CASSLQGITYEQYF. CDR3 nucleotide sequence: TGTGCCAGCAGTTTGCAGGGGATTACCTACGAGCAGTACTTC.

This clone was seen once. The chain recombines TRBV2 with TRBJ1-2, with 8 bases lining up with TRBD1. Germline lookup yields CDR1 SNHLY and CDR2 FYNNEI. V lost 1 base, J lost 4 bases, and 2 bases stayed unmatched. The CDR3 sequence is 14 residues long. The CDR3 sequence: CASSEGTGTYGYTF. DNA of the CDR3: TGTGCCAGCAGTGAAGGGACAGGGACCTATGGCTACACCTTC.

The CDR3 DNA reads as TGTGCCAGCAGTTACTACTCCGGGACTAACACAGATACGCAGTATTTT. It specifies CASSYYSGTNTDTQYF. The rearrangement uses TRBV6-5 and TRBJ2-3; 7 bases match TRBD2. Unmatched junction bases numbered 6, after V lost 1 base and J lost 2 bases. The CDR3 spans 16 residues. Per the germline V gene, CDR1 is MNHEY and CDR2 is SVGAGI.

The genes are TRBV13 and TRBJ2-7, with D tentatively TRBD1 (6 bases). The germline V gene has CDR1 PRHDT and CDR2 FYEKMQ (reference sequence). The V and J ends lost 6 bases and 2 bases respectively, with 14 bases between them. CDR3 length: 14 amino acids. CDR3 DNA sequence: TGTGCCAGCAGAGCCCAGGGGTCAACCTACGAGCAGTACTTC. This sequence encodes CASRAQGSTYEQYF.

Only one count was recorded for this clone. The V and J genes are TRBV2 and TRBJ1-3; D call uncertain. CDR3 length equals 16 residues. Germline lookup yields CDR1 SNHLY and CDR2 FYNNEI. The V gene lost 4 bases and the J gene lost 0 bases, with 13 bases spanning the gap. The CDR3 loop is CASSGWGGYSGNTIYF. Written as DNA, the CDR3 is TGTGCCAGCAGTGGGTGGGGAGGGTACTCTGGAAACACCATATATTTT. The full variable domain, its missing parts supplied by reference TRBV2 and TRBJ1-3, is EPEVTQTPSHQVTQMGQEVILRCVPISNHLYFYWYRQILGQKVEFLVSFYNNEISEKSEIFDDQFSVERPDGSNFTLKIRSTKLEDSAMYFCASSGWGGYSGNTIYFGEGSWLTVV.

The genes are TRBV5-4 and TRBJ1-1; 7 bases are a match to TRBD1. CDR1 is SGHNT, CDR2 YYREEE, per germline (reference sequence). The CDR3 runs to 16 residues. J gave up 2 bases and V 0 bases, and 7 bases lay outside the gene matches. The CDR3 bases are TGTGCCAGCAGCTTGGGCACAGGGGAAGTTAACACTGAAGCTTTCTTT. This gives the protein CASSLGTGEVNTEAFF.

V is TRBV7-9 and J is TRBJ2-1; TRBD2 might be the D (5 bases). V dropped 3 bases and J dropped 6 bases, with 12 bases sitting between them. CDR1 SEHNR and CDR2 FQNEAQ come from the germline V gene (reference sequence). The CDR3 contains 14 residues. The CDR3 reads CASSFAGESNEQFF. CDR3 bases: TGTGCCAGCAGCTTCGCGGGTGAATCCAATGAGCAGTTCTTC. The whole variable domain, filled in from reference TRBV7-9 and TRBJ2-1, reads DTGVSQNPRHKITKRGQNVTFRCDPISEHNRLYWYRQTLGQGPEFLTYFQNEAQLEKSRLLSDRFSAERPKGSFSTLEIQRTEQGDSAMYLCASSFAGESNEQFFGPGTRLTVL.